The source of this T cell receptor beta chain is a study of cytomegalovirus exposure and HLA in healthy donors. Study in general: Earlier sequencing of about 200 million T cells yielded around 120 million unique TCR beta sequences.

In its sample, this clone was seen once. Primers included in the PCR were 60 Vbeta and 13 Jbeta primers. Measured with immunoSEQ multiplex PCR; TCRdb has only the in-frame clones, and not every one. The sample records 150,000 to 200,000 clones, around 75% being singletons. Germline CDR1 SNHLY, CDR2 FYNNEI. The CDR3 has 14 amino acids. V was clipped by 5 bases and J by 8 bases; unmatched bases: 9. The clonotype comes from a human donor in good health. The sequencing input was PBMCs. The chain links TRBV2 to TRBJ2-1; 7 bases map to TRBD2. The CDR3 region has the DNA TGTGCCAGCAGTACGGGGGGAATTAGGGATGAGCAGTTCTTC. It codes for CASSTGGIRDEQFF.